These 7 T cell receptor beta chains came from one sample sequenced in a study of radiotherapy plus CTLA-4 blockade in lung cancer. TCRdb keeps only in-frame clones here, not all; method: immunoSEQ multiplex PCR. This sample has roughly 120,000 clones; 81% occur once, and the top ten carry 2.5% to 3.5%. The starting material was peripheral blood, obtained from a patient treated with radiotherapy plus ipilimumab. The receptors were sampled from a human donor with non-small cell lung cancer that progressed on radiotherapy plus ipilimumab. Some clones in this sample may be carry-over from other donors' samples.

The chain uses TRBV7-2 and TRBJ1-4, with 9 bases fitting TRBD1. The V gene's germline CDR1 is SGHTA and CDR2 FQGNSA. The V and J ends lost 1 base and 5 bases, in that order; junction bases with no gene match: 5. This CDR3 spans 16 amino acids. CDR3 DNA sequence: TGTGCCAGCAGCTTAGATCACGGGACAGGGAATGAAAAACTGTTTTTT. Protein: CASSLDHGTGNEKLFF.

This chain links TRBV27 with TRBJ1-5; D unresolved. There are 13 residues in the CDR3. Deletions cut 6 bases from V and 9 bases from J, with 15 bases between. Germline loops: CDR1 MNHEY, CDR2 SMNVEV (reference sequence). The DNA for the CDR3 is TGTGCCAGCAGCGCCGAGAACTTTCTGCCCCAGCATTTT. The encoded protein is CASSAENFLPQHF.

J is TRBJ1-1 and V is TRBV7-6; no clear D gene. The length of the CDR3 is 14 residues. Germline assignment: CDR1 SGHVS and CDR2 FNYEAQ. V shed 2 bases and J shed 1 base, with 8 bases lying between them. CDR3 loop: CASSLTWENTEAFF. For the CDR3, the DNA is TGTGCCAGCAGCTTAACGTGGGAGAACACTGAAGCTTTCTTT.

This rearrangement joins TRBV4-3 to TRBJ2-2; 8 bases align to TRBD1. CDR1 and CDR2 (germline): LGHNA, YSLEER. J gave up 2 bases and V 2 bases, and 4 bases lay outside the gene matches. This CDR3 is 16 amino acids long. CDR3 sequence reads: CASSQSTGANTGELFF. In nucleotides, the CDR3 is TGCGCCAGCAGCCAATCGACAGGGGCCAACACCGGGGAGCTGTTTTTT.

V is TRBV19 and J is TRBJ2-1; D is unclear. Deletions cut 6 bases from V and 3 bases from J, with 15 bases between. CDR1 is LNHDA, CDR2 SQIVND, per germline (reference sequence). The CDR3 extends over 15 amino acids. CDR3 amino acids: CASSLTSGRYNEQFF. The CDR3 region has the DNA TGTGCCAGTAGCCTTACCTCGGGCCGCTACAATGAGCAGTTCTTC.

V and J are TRBV19 and TRBJ1-2; TRBD1 matches 11 bases. CDR3 size: 18 residues. CDR1 and CDR2 from the germline V gene are LNHDA and SQIVND (reference sequence). With 6 bases clipped from V and 0 bases from J, the junction kept 12 bases outside the gene matches. CDR3: CASRPRDRGARANYGYTF. The DNA of the CDR3 is TGTGCCAGTAGACCTCGGGACAGGGGGGCTCGAGCTAACTATGGCTACACCTTC.

The rearrangement uses TRBV4-3 and TRBJ2-7, with 9 bases lining up with TRBD1. CDR1 and CDR2 from the germline V gene are LGHNA and YSLEER. Losses at the gene ends were 0 bases for V and 3 bases for J; bases not matched to a gene: 6. The CDR3 is made up of 16 amino acids. This CDR3 reads CASSQDWYRGHYEQYF. The DNA of the CDR3 is TGCGCCAGCAGCCAAGATTGGTACAGGGGGCACTACGAGCAGTACTTC.